This T cell receptor beta chain was identified in a study of radiation and T cells in renal cell carcinoma. Study-level information: Nephrectomy followed 15 Gy stereotactic body radiation by 4 weeks.

Time point meaning: baseline pretreatment blood. Stated treatment: 15 Gy SBRT to primary tumor, nephrectomy 4 weeks later. Profiling relied on immunoSEQ multiplex PCR, and the TCRdb table lists in-frame clones only, not all of them. The profile shows 130,000 to 150,000 clones, 88% of them singletons. This CDR3 is built from 15 residues. Germline loops: CDR1 MNHEY, CDR2 SVGAGI. V lost 5 bases, J lost 0 bases, and 13 bases lay in between. This clonotype was obtained from a woman in her 70s with renal cell carcinoma. This chain links TRBV6-5 with TRBJ1-2; D perhaps matches TRBD1 (6 bases). The source material was blood, sampled from a patient whose treatment included radiotherapy and nephrectomy. In DNA, the CDR3 is TGTGCCAGCAGTAAAACAGGGATTGCTAACTATGGCTACACCTTC. It codes for CASSKTGIANYGYTF.